Detailed here is one TCR beta chain. This specimen belongs to a study of OX40 agonist ivuxolimab in advanced cancers. Study-level information: People who had prior anti-PD-1, anti-PD-L1 or anti-CTLA-4 therapy could take part, and around 40% had some.

Data came from immunoSEQ multiplex PCR; TCRdb stores just in-frame clones and leaves some out. The sample contains around 71,000 clones, about 88% of which appear only once. V shed 3 bases, J shed 8 bases, and the junction held 3 bases outside the gene matches. Germline assignment: CDR1 MDHEN and CDR2 SYDVKM. The CDR3 runs 13 residues. The material was CD4+ or CD8+ T cells sorted from blood, obtained in a trial of the OX40 agonist ivuxolimab. This TCR derives from an adult with an advanced solid tumor such as melanoma, head and neck, liver or kidney cancer. V usage is TRBV28 and J usage is TRBJ1-2, with TRBD1 matching over 10 bases. CDR3 bases: TGTGCCAGCAGTTTGGGGGACAGGGGCGGCTACACCTTC. Translating it yields CASSLGDRGGYTF.